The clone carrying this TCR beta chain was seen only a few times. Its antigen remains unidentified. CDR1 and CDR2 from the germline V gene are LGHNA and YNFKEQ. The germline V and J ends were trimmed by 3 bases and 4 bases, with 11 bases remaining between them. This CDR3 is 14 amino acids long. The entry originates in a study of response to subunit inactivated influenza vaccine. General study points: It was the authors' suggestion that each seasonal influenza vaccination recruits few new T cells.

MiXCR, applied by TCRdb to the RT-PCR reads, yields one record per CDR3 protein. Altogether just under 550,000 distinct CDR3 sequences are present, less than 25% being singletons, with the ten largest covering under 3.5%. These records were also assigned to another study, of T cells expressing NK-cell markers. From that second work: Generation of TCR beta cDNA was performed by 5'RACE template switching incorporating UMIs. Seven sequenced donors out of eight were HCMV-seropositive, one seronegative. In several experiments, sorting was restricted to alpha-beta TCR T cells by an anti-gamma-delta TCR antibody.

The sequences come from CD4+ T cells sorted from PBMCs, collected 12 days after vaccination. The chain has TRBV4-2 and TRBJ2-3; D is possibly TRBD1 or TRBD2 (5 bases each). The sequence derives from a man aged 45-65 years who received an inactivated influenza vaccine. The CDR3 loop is CASSHSGTADTQYF. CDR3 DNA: TGTGCCAGCAGCCACTCAGGGACGGCAGATACGCAGTATTTT.